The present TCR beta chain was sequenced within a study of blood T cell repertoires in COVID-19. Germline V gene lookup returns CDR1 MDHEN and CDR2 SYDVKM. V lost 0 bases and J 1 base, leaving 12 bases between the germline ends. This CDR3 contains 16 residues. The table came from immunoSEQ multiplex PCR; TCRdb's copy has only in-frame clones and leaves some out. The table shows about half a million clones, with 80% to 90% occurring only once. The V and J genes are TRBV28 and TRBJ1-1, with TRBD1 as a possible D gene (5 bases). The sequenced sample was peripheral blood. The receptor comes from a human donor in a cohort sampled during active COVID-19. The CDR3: CASSLWGGSRNTEAFF. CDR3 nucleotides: TGTGCCAGCAGTTTATGGGGGGGGAGTAGGAACACTGAAGCTTTCTTT.